This T cell receptor beta chain originates from a study of shared clonotypes between healthy human individuals. Donors were healthy HIV-negative adults without recent acute infections or vaccinations. The sample holds a few counts of this clone. Profiling relied on immunoSEQ multiplex PCR, and the TCRdb table lists in-frame clones only, not all of them. The table lists about a million clones, more than 60% of them singletons. The receptor was isolated from a man between 18 and 29 years old in good health. The sample was memory CD4+ T cells sorted from blood. As for subset: CD45RA-negative fraction.

The CDR3: CASSIDSSGGVETQYF. The DNA of the CDR3 is TGTGCCAGTAGTATAGATTCCAGCGGGGGGGTAGAGACCCAGTACTTC. The genes are TRBV19 and TRBJ2-5, with TRBD2 matching 10 bases. Trimming removed 0 bases from V and 4 bases from J; junction bases left unmatched: 5. Germline V gene lookup returns CDR1 LNHDA and CDR2 SQIVND (reference sequence). The CDR3 is 16 residues long.